These 3 T cell receptor beta chains came from one sample sequenced in a study of spatial heterogeneity in lung cancer. One entry per CDR3 protein, called by TCRdb with MiXCR from the 5' RACE reads. The profile shows 85,000 to 100,000 distinct CDR3 sequences, approximately 12% of them singletons. Time point: sample taken at primary tumor resection. Whole RNA was taken from tumor, nontumor lung or frozen PBMC; it was then sequenced unsorted. Sequences were derived from PBMCs, sampled at surgery. The receptors were gathered from a male donor with early-stage non-small cell lung cancer.

This clonotype was picked up a small number of times. The gene calls are TRBV20-1 and TRBJ2-3; D gene uncertain. This CDR3 is built from 15 residues. V was cut by 0 bases and J by 5 bases, with 15 bases left in between. Looked up from germline, CDR1 is DFQATT and CDR2 is SNEGSKA (reference sequence). The CDR3 spells CSARDQTAVRDTQYF. As DNA, the CDR3 is TGCAGTGCTAGAGACCAGACTGCGGTCCGAGATACGCAGTATTTT.

There are a few counts of this clonotype. The rearrangement uses TRBV27 and TRBJ1-1, with D unresolved. The CDR3 sequence is 15 residues long. Trimming left V 5 bases short and J 2 bases short, with 15 bases between. Germline V gene lookup returns CDR1 MNHEY and CDR2 SMNVEV (reference sequence). Here the CDR3 reads CASSPRQRLNTEAFF. The DNA for the CDR3 is TGTGCCAGCAGTCCCAGGCAGAGGCTTAACACTGAAGCTTTCTTT.

In its sample, this clonotype was seen a few times. CDR3: CSASAPYEQYF. In DNA, the CDR3 is TGCAGTGCTAGCGCACCCTACGAGCAGTACTTC. The chain recombines TRBV20-1 with TRBJ2-7; no firm D call. V was trimmed by 3 bases and J by 2 bases, leaving 5 bases between them. CDR3 length equals 11 residues. Germline lookup yields CDR1 DFQATT and CDR2 SNEGSKA (reference sequence).